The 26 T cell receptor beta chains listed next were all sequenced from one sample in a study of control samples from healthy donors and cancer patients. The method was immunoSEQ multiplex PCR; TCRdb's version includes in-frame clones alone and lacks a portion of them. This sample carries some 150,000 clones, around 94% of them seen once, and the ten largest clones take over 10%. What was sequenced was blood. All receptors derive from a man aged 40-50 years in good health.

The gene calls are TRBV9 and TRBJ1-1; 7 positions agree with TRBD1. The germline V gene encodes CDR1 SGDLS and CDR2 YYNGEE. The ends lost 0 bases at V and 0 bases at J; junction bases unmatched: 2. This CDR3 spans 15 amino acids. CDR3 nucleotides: TGTGCCAGCAGCGTAGGAGACAGGGTGAACACTGAAGCTTTCTTT. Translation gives CASSVGDRVNTEAFF.

For the CDR3, the DNA is TGTGCCAGCAGCCCAGGGAATAGCAATCAGCCCCAGCATTTT. It is translated as CASSPGNSNQPQHF. The chain has TRBV7-9 and TRBJ1-5; D possibly corresponds to TRBD1 (5 bases). V dropped 5 bases and J dropped 0 bases, with 8 bases sitting between them. The CDR3 has 14 amino acids. Germline assignment: CDR1 SEHNR and CDR2 FQNEAQ (reference sequence).

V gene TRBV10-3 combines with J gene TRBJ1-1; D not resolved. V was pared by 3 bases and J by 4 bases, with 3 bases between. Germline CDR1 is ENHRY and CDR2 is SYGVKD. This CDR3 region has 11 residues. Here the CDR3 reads CAISDFTEAFF. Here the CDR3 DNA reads TGTGCCATCAGTGATTTCACTGAAGCTTTCTTT.

The CDR3 sequence is CASRRSPGQGAFYEQYF. CDR3 nucleotides: TGCGCCAGCAGGCGTTCCCCGGGACAGGGGGCGTTCTACGAGCAGTACTTC. V usage is TRBV4-1 and J usage is TRBJ2-7; 12 nucleotides match TRBD1. Germline assignment: CDR1 MGHRA and CDR2 YSYEKL. The CDR3 spans 17 residues. After removal of 6 bases from V and 3 bases from J, the junction contained 12 bases not matched to a gene.

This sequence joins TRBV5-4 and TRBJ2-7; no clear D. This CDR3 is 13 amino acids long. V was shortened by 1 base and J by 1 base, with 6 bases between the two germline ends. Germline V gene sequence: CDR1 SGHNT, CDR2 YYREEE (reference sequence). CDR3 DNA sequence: TGTGCCAGCAGCTTGTCCCGGTCCTACGAGCAGTACTTC. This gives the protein CASSLSRSYEQYF.

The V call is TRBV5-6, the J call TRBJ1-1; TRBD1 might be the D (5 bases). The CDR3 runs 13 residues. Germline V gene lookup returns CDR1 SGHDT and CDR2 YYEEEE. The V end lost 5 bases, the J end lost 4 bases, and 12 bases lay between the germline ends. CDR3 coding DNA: TGTGCCAGCAGATCAGGGATGGCCACTGAAGCTTTCTTT. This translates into CASRSGMATEAFF.

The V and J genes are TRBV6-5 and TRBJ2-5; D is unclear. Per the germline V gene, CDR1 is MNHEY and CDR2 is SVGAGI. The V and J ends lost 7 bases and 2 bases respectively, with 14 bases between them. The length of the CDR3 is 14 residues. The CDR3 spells CASISSGYQETQYF. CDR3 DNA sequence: TGTGCCAGCATCTCTTCCGGGTATCAAGAGACCCAGTACTTC.

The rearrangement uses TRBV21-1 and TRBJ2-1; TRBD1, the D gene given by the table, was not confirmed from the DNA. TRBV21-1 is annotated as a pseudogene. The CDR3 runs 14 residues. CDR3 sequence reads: CASSKGTGDNEQFF. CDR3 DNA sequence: TGTGCCAGCAGCAAGGGGACAGGAGACAATGAGCAGTTCTTC.

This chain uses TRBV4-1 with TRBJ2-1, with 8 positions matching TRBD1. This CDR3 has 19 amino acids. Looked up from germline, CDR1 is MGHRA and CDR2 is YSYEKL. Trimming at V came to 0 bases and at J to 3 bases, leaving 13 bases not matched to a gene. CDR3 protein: CASSQETGTGFYLYNEQFF. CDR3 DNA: TGCGCCAGCAGCCAAGAAACCGGGACAGGCTTCTACCTCTACAATGAGCAGTTCTTC.

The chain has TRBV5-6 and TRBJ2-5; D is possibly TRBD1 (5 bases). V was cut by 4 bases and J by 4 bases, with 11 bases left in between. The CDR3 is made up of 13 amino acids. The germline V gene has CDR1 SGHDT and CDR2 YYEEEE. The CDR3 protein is CASSKGLGETQYF. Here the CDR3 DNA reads TGTGCCAGCAGCAAGGGGCTAGGAGAGACCCAGTACTTC. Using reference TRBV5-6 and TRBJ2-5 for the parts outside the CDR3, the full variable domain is DAGVTQSPTHLIKTRGQQVTLRCSPKSGHDTVSWYQQALGQGPQFIFQYYEEEERQRGNFPDRFSGHQFPNYSSELNVNALLLGDSALYLCASSKGLGETQYFGPGTRLLVL.

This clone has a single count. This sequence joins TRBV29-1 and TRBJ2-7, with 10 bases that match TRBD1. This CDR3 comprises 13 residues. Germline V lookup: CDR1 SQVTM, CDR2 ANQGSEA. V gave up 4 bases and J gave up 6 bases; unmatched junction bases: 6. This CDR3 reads CSVARDRGREQYF. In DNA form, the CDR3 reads TGCAGCGTTGCCCGGGACAGGGGTCGCGAGCAGTACTTC.

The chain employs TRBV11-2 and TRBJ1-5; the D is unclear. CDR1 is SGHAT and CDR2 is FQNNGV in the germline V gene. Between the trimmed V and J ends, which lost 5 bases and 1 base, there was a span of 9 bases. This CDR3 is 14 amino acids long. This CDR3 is CASSTDGSNQPQHF. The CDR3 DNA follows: TGTGCCAGCAGCACGGACGGGAGCAATCAGCCCCAGCATTTT.

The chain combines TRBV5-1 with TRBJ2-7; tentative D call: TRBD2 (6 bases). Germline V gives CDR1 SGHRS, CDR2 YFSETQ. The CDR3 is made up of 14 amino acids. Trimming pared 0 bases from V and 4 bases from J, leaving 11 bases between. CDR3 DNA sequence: TGCGCCAGCAGCTTGGAGGCGGGGAGTTACGAGCAGTACTTC. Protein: CASSLEAGSYEQYF.

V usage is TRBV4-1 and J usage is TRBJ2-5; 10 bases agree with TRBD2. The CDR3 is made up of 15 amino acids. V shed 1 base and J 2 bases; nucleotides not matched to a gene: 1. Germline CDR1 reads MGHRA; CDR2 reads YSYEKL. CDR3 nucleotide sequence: TGCGCCAGCAGCCAAGGGACTAGCGGACAAGAGACCCAGTACTTC. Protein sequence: CASSQGTSGQETQYF.

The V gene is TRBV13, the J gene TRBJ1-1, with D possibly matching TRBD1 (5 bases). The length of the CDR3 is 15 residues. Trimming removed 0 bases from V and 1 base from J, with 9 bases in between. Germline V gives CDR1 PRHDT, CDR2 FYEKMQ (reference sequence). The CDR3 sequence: CASSLGPGRNTEAFF. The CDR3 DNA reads TGTGCCAGCAGCTTAGGCCCAGGGAGGAACACTGAAGCTTTCTTT.

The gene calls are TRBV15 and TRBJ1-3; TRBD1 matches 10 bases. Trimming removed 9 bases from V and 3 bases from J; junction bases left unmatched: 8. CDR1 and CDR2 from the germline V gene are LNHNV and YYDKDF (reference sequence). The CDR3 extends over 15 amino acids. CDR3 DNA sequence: TGTGCCACGGAGGGACAGGGGCTACTTGGAAACACCATATATTTT. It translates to CATEGQGLLGNTIYF.

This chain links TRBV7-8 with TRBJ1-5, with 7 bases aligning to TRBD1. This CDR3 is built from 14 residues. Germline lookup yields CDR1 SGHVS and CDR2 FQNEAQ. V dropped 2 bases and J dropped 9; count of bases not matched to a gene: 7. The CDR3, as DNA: TGTGCCAGCAGCTTATCCAGGGGGGAGGCGCCCCAGCATTTT. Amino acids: CASSLSRGEAPQHF.

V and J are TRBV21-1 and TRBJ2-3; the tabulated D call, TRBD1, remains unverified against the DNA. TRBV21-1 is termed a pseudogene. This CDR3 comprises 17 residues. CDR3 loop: CASSKGFGTGDADTQYF. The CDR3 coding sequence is TGTGCCAGCAGCAAAGGGTTTGGGACAGGGGACGCAGATACGCAGTATTTT.

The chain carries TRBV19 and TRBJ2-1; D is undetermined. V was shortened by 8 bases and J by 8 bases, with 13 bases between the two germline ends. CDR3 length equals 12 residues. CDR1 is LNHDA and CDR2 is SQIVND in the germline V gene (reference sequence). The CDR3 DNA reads TGTGCCAGTGGGCCGCTGGGTTATGAGCAGTTCTTC. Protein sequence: CASGPLGYEQFF.

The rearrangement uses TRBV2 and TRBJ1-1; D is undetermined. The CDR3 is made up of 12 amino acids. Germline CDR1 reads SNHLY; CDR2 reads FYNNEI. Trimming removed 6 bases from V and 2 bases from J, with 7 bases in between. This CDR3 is CASRQTNTEAFF. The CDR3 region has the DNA TGTGCCAGCAGACAGACAAACACTGAAGCTTTCTTT.

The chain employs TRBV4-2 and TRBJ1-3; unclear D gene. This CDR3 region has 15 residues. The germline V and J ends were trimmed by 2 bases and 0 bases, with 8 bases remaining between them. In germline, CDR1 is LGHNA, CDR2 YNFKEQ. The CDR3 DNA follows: TGTGCCAGCAGCCAAAGGCAGATCTCTGGAAACACCATATATTTT. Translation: CASSQRQISGNTIYF.

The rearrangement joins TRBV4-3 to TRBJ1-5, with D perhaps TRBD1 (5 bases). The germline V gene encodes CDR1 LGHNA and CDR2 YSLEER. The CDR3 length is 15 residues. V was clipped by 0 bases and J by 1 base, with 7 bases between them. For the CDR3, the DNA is TGCGCCAGCAGCCAAGATCGACAGAGCAATCAGCCCCAGCATTTT. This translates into CASSQDRQSNQPQHF.

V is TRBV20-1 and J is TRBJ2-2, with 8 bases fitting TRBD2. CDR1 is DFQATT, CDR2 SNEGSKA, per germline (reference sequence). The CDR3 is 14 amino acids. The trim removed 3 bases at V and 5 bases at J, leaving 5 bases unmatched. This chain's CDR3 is CSASLASGTGELFF. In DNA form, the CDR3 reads TGCAGTGCTAGTTTGGCTAGCGGGACCGGGGAGCTGTTTTTT.

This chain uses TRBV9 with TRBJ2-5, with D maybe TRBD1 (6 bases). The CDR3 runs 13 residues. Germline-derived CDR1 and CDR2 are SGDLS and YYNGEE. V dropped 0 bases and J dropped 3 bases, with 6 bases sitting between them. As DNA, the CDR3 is TGTGCCAGCAGCGTAGCAGGGGAAGAGACCCAGTACTTC. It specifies CASSVAGEETQYF.

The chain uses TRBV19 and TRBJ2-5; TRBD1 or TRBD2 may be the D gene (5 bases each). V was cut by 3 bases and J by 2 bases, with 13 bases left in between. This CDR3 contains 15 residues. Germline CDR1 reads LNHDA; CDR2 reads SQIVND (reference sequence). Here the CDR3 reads CASSIQGARQETQYF. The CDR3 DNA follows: TGTGCCAGTAGTATCCAGGGAGCGCGTCAAGAGACCCAGTACTTC. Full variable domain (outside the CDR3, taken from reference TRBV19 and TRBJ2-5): DGGITQSPKYLFRKEGQNVTLSCEQNLNHDAMYWYRQDPGQGLRLIYYSQIVNDFQKGDIAEGYSVSREKKESFPLTVTSAQKNPTAFYLCASSIQGARQETQYFGPGTRLLVL.

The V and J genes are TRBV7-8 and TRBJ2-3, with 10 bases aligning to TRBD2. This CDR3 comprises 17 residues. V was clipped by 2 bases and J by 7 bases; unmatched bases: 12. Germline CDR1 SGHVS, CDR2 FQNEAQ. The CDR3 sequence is CASSLLAGDRTKNTQYF. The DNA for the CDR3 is TGTGCCAGCAGCTTACTAGCGGGGGACCGGACTAAGAATACGCAGTATTTT. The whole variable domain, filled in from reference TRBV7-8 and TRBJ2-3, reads GAGVSQSPRYKVAKRGQDVALRCDPISGHVSLFWYQQALGQGPEFLTYFQNEAQLDKSGLPSDRFFAERPEGSVSTLKIQRTQQEDSAVYLCASSLLAGDRTKNTQYFGPGTRLTVL.